A selection of T cell receptor beta chains follows, all from one sample in a study of cytomegalovirus exposure and HLA in healthy donors. Assay: immunoSEQ multiplex PCR; the TCRdb copy retains only in-frame clones and omits some. The sample carries about 140,000 clones, approximately 80% recorded once. What was sequenced was PBMCs. The receptors originated from a middle-aged man in good health and CMV-seronegative. CDR3s include the opening cysteine and the closing phenylalanine or tryptophan. A D gene is named only where the DNA matches it firmly. Expanded clones are given a class, and other clones once, few, many or no size at all.

clone size: NA
J gene: TRBJ1-5
V gene: TRBV25-1
D gene: NA
CDR3 DNA: TGTGCCACCCAGGGGACCAATCAGCCCCAGCATTTT
CDR3 protein: CATQGTNQPQHF

clone size: few
J gene: TRBJ2-5
V gene: TRBV19
D gene: TRBD1
CDR3 DNA: TGTGCCAGTGGACAGGGGGCAGAGACCCAGTACTTC
CDR3 protein: CASGQGAETQYF

clone size: NA
J gene: TRBJ2-7
V gene: TRBV6-6
D gene: TRBD2
CDR3 DNA: TGTGCCATGTCCTCCCGGGGGGTGGGGTCTTCGCCACACTTC
CDR3 protein: CAMSSRGVGSSPHF

clone size: few
J gene: TRBJ2-1
V gene: TRBV21-1
D gene: NA
CDR3 DNA: TGTGCCAGCAGCAAAGGACAGGGACTTTGGGGTGAGCAGTTCTTC
CDR3 protein: CASSKGQGLWGEQFF

clone size: NA
J gene: TRBJ1-2
V gene: TRBV7-2
D gene: TRBD1
CDR3 DNA: TGTGCCAGCAGCCAGGACAGGGGGGATGGCTACACCTTC
CDR3 protein: CASSQDRGDGYTF

clone size: NA
J gene: TRBJ1-4
V gene: TRBV25-1
D gene: NA
CDR3 DNA: TGTGCCAGCAGGGCGACGGCGGGGAATGAAAAACTGTTTTTT
CDR3 protein: CASRATAGNEKLFF

clone size: few
J gene: TRBJ1-3
V gene: TRBV7-8
D gene: NA
CDR3 DNA: TGTGCCAGCAGCCCCCAGTTAGGGGGGGGCAGAAACACCATATATTTT
CDR3 protein: CASSPQLGGGRNTIYF

clone size: NA
J gene: TRBJ1-4
V gene: TRBV30
D gene: NA
CDR3 DNA: TGTGCCTGGAGTAAGGGGGTGACTAATGAAAAACTGTTTTTT
CDR3 protein: CAWSKGVTNEKLFF

clone size: NA
J gene: TRBJ2-7
V gene: TRBV5-1
D gene: TRBD1
CDR3 DNA: TGCGCCAGCAGCTTGGCGGGGACAGGGAACTCCTACGAGCAGTACTTC
CDR3 protein: CASSLAGTGNSYEQYF

clone size: NA
J gene: TRBJ2-5
V gene: TRBV5-4
D gene: NA
CDR3 DNA: TGTGCCAGCACCAAAGGGGGGGGGCTGAATCAAGAGACCCAGTACTTC
CDR3 protein: CASTKGGGLNQETQYF

clone size: NA
J gene: TRBJ2-7
V gene: TRBV7-2
D gene: NA
CDR3 DNA: TGTGCCAGCAGCTTAGTCAGGGGACGCGAGCAGTACTTC
CDR3 protein: CASSLVRGREQYF

clone size: NA
J gene: TRBJ1-1
V gene: TRBV27
D gene: TRBD1
CDR3 DNA: TGTGCCAGCAGTTCCGGGACAGGGGGCCACACTGAAGCTTTCTTT
CDR3 protein: CASSSGTGGHTEAFF

clone size: NA
J gene: TRBJ2-5
V gene: TRBV7-3
D gene: TRBD2
CDR3 DNA: TGTGCCAGGACTAGCGGGGGAAAAGGAAAGACCCAGTACTTC
CDR3 protein: CARTSGGKGKTQYF

clone size: NA
J gene: TRBJ1-2
V gene: TRBV6-1
D gene: NA
CDR3 DNA: TGTGCCAGCAGTGAAGGGGGGACATTCTATGGCTACACCTTC
CDR3 protein: CASSEGGTFYGYTF

clone size: once
J gene: TRBJ1-2
V gene: TRBV12-5
D gene: NA
CDR3 DNA: TGTGCTAGTGGTCCTCTCCATCCAGTCTCGGGTGGAGGCTACACCTTC
CDR3 protein: CASGPLHPVSGGGYTF

clone size: NA
J gene: TRBJ2-7
V gene: TRBV25-1
D gene: TRBD1
CDR3 DNA: TGTGCCAGCAGTGGTTCCGGGACAGGGTACGAGCAGTACTTC
CDR3 protein: CASSGSGTGYEQYF

clone size: NA
J gene: TRBJ1-5
V gene: TRBV10-1
D gene: TRBD1
CDR3 DNA: TGCGCCAGCGTCATACAGGGGGCGGGGGGCAATCAGCCCCAGCATTTT
CDR3 protein: CASVIQGAGGNQPQHF

clone size: NA
J gene: TRBJ2-7
V gene: TRBV19
D gene: NA
CDR3 DNA: TGTGCCAGTAGTATGGGCAGGCGAAGGAACTACGAGCAGTACTTC
CDR3 protein: CASSMGRRRNYEQYF

clone size: NA
J gene: TRBJ2-5
V gene: TRBV30
D gene: TRBD2
CDR3 DNA: TGTGCCTGGAGTGTACCTGTGCCGGGGGGGACCCAGTACTTC
CDR3 protein: CAWSVPVPGGTQYF

clone size: once
J gene: TRBJ2-7
V gene: TRBV7-8
D gene: TRBD1
CDR3 DNA: TGTGCCAGCAGCTGGACAGGGATCACCTACGAGCAGTACTTC
CDR3 protein: CASSWTGITYEQYF

clone size: NA
J gene: TRBJ2-7
V gene: TRBV13
D gene: NA
CDR3 DNA: TGTGCCAGCCGCCTGGGAGCCTACGAGCAGTACTTC
CDR3 protein: CASRLGAYEQYF

clone size: few
J gene: TRBJ2-7
V gene: TRBV7-7
D gene: NA
CDR3 DNA: TGTGCTAGCAGCCCTGACTTGGCCTCCTACGAGCAGTACTTC
CDR3 protein: CASSPDLASYEQYF

clone size: NA
J gene: TRBJ2-5
V gene: TRBV30
D gene: TRBD1
CDR3 DNA: TGTGCCTGGTCGGGACAGAGCGGAGAGACCCAGTACTTC
CDR3 protein: CAWSGQSGETQYF

clone size: NA
J gene: TRBJ2-4
V gene: TRBV27
D gene: NA
CDR3 DNA: TGTGCCAGCACCCGGGATCTTGAGTCAAGACTATACTTC
CDR3 protein: CASTRDLESRLYF

clone size: NA
J gene: TRBJ1-1
V gene: TRBV9
D gene: TRBD1
CDR3 DNA: TGTGCCAGCAGCCCGCGAGGGGGCGTGAACACTGAAGCTTTCTTT
CDR3 protein: CASSPRGGVNTEAFF

clone size: NA
J gene: TRBJ2-1
V gene: TRBV12-5
D gene: NA
CDR3 DNA: TGTGCTAGTGGCGCATTTCGGGGGTTAAGTTCTGGCTCCTACAATGAGCAGTTCTTC
CDR3 protein: CASGAFRGLSSGSYNEQFF

clone size: NA
J gene: TRBJ2-7
V gene: TRBV11-3
D gene: TRBD2
CDR3 DNA: TGTGCCAGCAGCTTGGGACCCCCGGGACTACCAACCGACGGGTACGAGCAGTACTTC
CDR3 protein: CASSLGPPGLPTDGYEQYF

clone size: NA
J gene: TRBJ2-3
V gene: TRBV5-1
D gene: TRBD2
CDR3 DNA: TGCGCCAGCAGCTTGATGGCGGGGGGCACAGATACGCAGTATTTT
CDR3 protein: CASSLMAGGTDTQYF

clone size: few
J gene: TRBJ1-1
V gene: TRBV5-4
D gene: NA
CDR3 DNA: TGTGCCAGCAGCTTGGAAGGGGGAAGGAACACTGAAGCTTTCTTT
CDR3 protein: CASSLEGGRNTEAFF

clone size: NA
J gene: TRBJ2-1
V gene: TRBV25-1
D gene: TRBD1
CDR3 DNA: TGTGCCAGCAGCGTCACCCCGGGACAGGGGTCAAATGAGCAGTTCTTC
CDR3 protein: CASSVTPGQGSNEQFF

clone size: NA
J gene: TRBJ2-3
V gene: TRBV9
D gene: NA
CDR3 DNA: TGTGCCAGCAGCGTAGGGACTAAGGGCGATACGCAGTATTTT
CDR3 protein: CASSVGTKGDTQYF

clone size: once
J gene: TRBJ1-2
V gene: TRBV11-2
D gene: NA
CDR3 DNA: TGTGCCAGCAGCACCCTTTCAGGGCGCCTCGGCTTC
CDR3 protein: CASSTLSGRLGF

clone size: NA
J gene: TRBJ1-1
V gene: TRBV9
D gene: NA
CDR3 DNA: TGTGCCAGCAATCAGGGACACCGGAACACTGAAGCTTTCTTT
CDR3 protein: CASNQGHRNTEAFF

clone size: NA
J gene: TRBJ2-5
V gene: TRBV4-2
D gene: TRBD1
CDR3 DNA: TGTGCCAGCAGCCGGACAGGGCTCCAAGAGACCCAGTACTTC
CDR3 protein: CASSRTGLQETQYF

clone size: NA
J gene: TRBJ1-1
V gene: TRBV7-2
D gene: NA
CDR3 DNA: TGTGCCAGCAGCTTAGAGGGACTCAGGAACACTGAAGCTTTCTTT
CDR3 protein: CASSLEGLRNTEAFF

clone size: NA
J gene: TRBJ2-2
V gene: TRBV7-3
D gene: TRBD1
CDR3 DNA: TGTGCCAGCAGCTTAGATGGACAGGGGCTCACCGGGGAGCTGTTTTTT
CDR3 protein: CASSLDGQGLTGELFF

clone size: NA
J gene: TRBJ1-5
V gene: TRBV5-4
D gene: TRBD1
CDR3 DNA: TGTGCCAGCAGCTTGGACGGTGACAGGGAGGTTCAGCCCCAGCATTTT
CDR3 protein: CASSLDGDREVQPQHF

clone size: once
J gene: TRBJ2-7
V gene: TRBV5-1
D gene: NA
CDR3 DNA: TGCGCCAGCAGCTCCGGGAACTCCTACGAGCAGTACTTC
CDR3 protein: CASSSGNSYEQYF

clone size: NA
J gene: TRBJ1-5
V gene: TRBV7-8
D gene: NA
CDR3 DNA: TGTGCCAGCAGCTACCGACTGGGAGGACAGCCCCAGCATTTT
CDR3 protein: CASSYRLGGQPQHF

clone size: NA
J gene: TRBJ2-1
V gene: TRBV4-1
D gene: NA
CDR3 DNA: TGCGCCAGCAGCCAAGACTCTAGTATCAATGAGCAGTTCTTC
CDR3 protein: CASSQDSSINEQFF